These T cell receptor beta chains were read from a single sample in a study of T cell responses to AZD1222 COVID-19 vaccine. TCRdb's copy holds only in-frame clones and misses some; the assay was immunoSEQ multiplex PCR. This sample carries approximately 97,000 clones, 70% to 90% of them seen once, and the ten largest clones take 5%. Sequencing used peripheral blood, obtained on day 0 of AZD1222 vaccination. These receptors all come from an adult in good health. Both conserved end residues are part of each CDR3. D genes are given only for firm matches. Size values are once, few and many counts, or a class for expanded clones, and some rows have none.

v_gene	d_gene	j_gene	abundance	len	CDR3aa	CDR3nt
TRBV7-3	TRBD1	TRBJ2-2	.	16	CASSPTGALNTGELFF	TGTGCCAGCAGCCCGACAGGGGCCCTGAACACCGGGGAGCTGTTTTTT
TRBV7-6	.	TRBJ2-1	.	15	CASSLNSGRHHEQFF	TGTGCCAGCAGCTTGAACTCCGGACGCCACCATGAGCAGTTCTTC
TRBV2	.	TRBJ1-5	.	15	CASSEALIGNQPQHF	TGTGCCAGCAGTGAAGCGCTCATTGGGAATCAGCCCCAGCATTTT
TRBV2	TRBD1	TRBJ1-2	.	14	CASSEADRGYGYTF	TGTGCCAGCAGTGAAGCTGACAGGGGCTATGGCTACACCTTC
TRBV5-1	TRBD1	TRBJ2-7	.	15	CASSLVTGAQDEQYF	TGCGCCAGCAGCTTGGTCACAGGGGCCCAGGACGAGCAGTACTTC
TRBV3-1/TRBV3-2	TRBD2	TRBJ2-4	.	14	CASSLAGAKNIQYF	TGTGCCAGCAGCCTAGCGGGAGCCAAAAACATTCAGTACTTC
TRBV7-9	.	TRBJ2-3	.	16	CASSLSAGPVTDTQYF	TGTGCCAGCAGCTTATCGGCCGGGCCCGTCACAGATACGCAGTATTTT
TRBV9	.	TRBJ2-5	few	14	CASERGVGQETQYF	TGTGCCAGCGAACGAGGGGTCGGTCAAGAGACCCAGTACTTC
TRBV7-2	.	TRBJ1-3	.	15	CASSQQAGGGNTIYF	TGTGCCAGCAGCCAACAGGCGGGAGGTGGAAACACCATATATTTT
TRBV6-2/TRBV6-3	.	TRBJ2-7	.	12	CASSRQIYEQYF	TGTGCCAGCAGTAGGCAAATCTACGAGCAGTACTTC
TRBV5-1	.	TRBJ1-1	.	13	CASSLAGDTEAFF	TGCGCCAGCAGCTTGGCTGGGGACACTGAAGCTTTCTTT
TRBV7-8	.	TRBJ1-1	.	12	CASSLPDREAFF	TGTGCCAGCAGCCTACCTGACAGAGAAGCTTTCTTT
TRBV9	.	TRBJ2-1	.	16	CASSPGTASSYNEQFF	TGTGCCAGCAGCCCCGGGACGGCAAGCTCCTACAATGAGCAGTTCTTC
TRBV5-4	.	TRBJ2-7	.	14	CASRHKQGLDEQYF	TGTGCCAGCAGACATAAACAGGGTTTGGACGAGCAGTACTTC
TRBV6-5	.	TRBJ2-5	.	12	CASSSSQETQYF	TGTGCCAGCAGTAGTAGTCAAGAGACCCAGTACTTC
TRBV5-5	.	TRBJ1-4	.	14	CASSGAGSNEKLFF	TGTGCCAGCAGCGGCGCGGGATCTAATGAAAAACTGTTTTTT
TRBV6-5	.	TRBJ1-2	.	13	CASRLGGAVGYTF	TGTGCCAGCAGACTAGGGGGGGCGGTGGGCTACACCTTC
TRBV6-5	TRBD2	TRBJ2-7	.	15	CASSSGLAVIYEQYF	TGTGCCAGCAGTTCGGGACTAGCGGTGATCTACGAGCAGTACTTC
TRBV19	TRBD1	TRBJ2-1	.	14	CASGRQGVFSEQFF	TGTGCCAGTGGGCGACAGGGGGTGTTCAGTGAGCAGTTCTTC
TRBV11-2	.	TRBJ1-1	.	13	CASSLDLGSEAFF	TGTGCCAGCAGCTTAGATCTGGGATCCGAAGCTTTCTTT
TRBV4-3	.	TRBJ1-6	once	15	CASSQDFNLASPLHF	TGCGCCAGCAGCCAAGATTTTAACCTAGCTTCACCCCTCCACTTT